These 18 T cell receptor beta chains were all obtained from the same sample, sequenced in a study of identical twins. MiXCR, applied by TCRdb to the 5' RACE reads, yields one record per CDR3 protein. The sample lists about 460,000 distinct CDR3 sequences; 14% were seen once. This same sample was also taken into another study, of yellow fever vaccine responses in identical twins.

Material: CD4+ T cells sorted from blood. These receptors all come from a woman aged 18 to 35 in good health.

CDR3 loop: CASSLKAASGSYNEQFF. The CDR3 nucleotides read TGTGCCAGCAGCTTAAAGGCAGCCTCTGGCTCCTACAATGAGCAGTTCTTC. The V and J genes are TRBV7-9 and TRBJ2-1; D gene ambiguous. The CDR3 loop spans 17 amino acids. Germline V gives CDR1 SEHNR, CDR2 FQNEAQ (reference sequence). The V gene lost 2 bases and the J gene lost 0 bases, with 14 bases spanning the gap.

V usage is TRBV7-2 and J usage is TRBJ1-1, with D unresolved. There are 14 residues in the CDR3. From germline, CDR1 is SGHTA and CDR2 FQGNSA. V lost 6 bases to trimming and J lost 1 base, with 12 bases between them. The CDR3 nucleotides read TGTGCCAGCAGACTCAATGACTGGAACACTGAAGCTTTCTTT. Translating it yields CASRLNDWNTEAFF.

The chain has TRBV7-9 and TRBJ1-2; no reliable D call. Germline lookup yields CDR1 SEHNR and CDR2 FQNEAQ (reference sequence). With 5 bases removed from V and 5 bases from J, the gap between germline ends came to 9 bases. The CDR3 is made up of 12 amino acids. CDR3 sequence (DNA): TGTGCCAGCAGCCCGGACGGATATGGCTACACCTTC. Translating it yields CASSPDGYGYTF. The full variable domain, its missing parts supplied by reference TRBV7-9 and TRBJ1-2, is DTGVSQNPRHKITKRGQNVTFRCDPISEHNRLYWYRQTLGQGPEFLTYFQNEAQLEKSRLLSDRFSAERPKGSFSTLEIQRTEQGDSAMYLCASSPDGYGYTFGSGTRLTVV.

The chain joins TRBV5-1 to TRBJ1-3, with TRBD1 as a possible D gene (5 bases). Germline lookup yields CDR1 SGHRS and CDR2 YFSETQ. CDR3 length: 15 residues. The V and J ends lost 6 bases and 0 bases respectively, with 13 bases between them. CDR3 nucleotide sequence: TGCGCCAGCATGAGGGGAGCTGGCTCTGGAAACACCATATATTTT. This codes for CASMRGAGSGNTIYF.

The genes are TRBV29-1 and TRBJ2-1, with 9 bases aligning to TRBD2. This CDR3 spans 14 amino acids. With 5 bases clipped from V and 7 bases from J, the junction kept 9 bases outside the gene matches. Looked up from germline, CDR1 is SQVTM and CDR2 is ANQGSEA. This CDR3 is CSVKGGRAVNEQFF. CDR3 DNA: TGCAGCGTTAAGGGCGGGAGGGCCGTAAATGAGCAGTTCTTC.

The chain joins TRBV20-1 to TRBJ2-7; the match to TRBD2 covers 10 bases. There are 15 residues in the CDR3. V was clipped by 0 bases and J by 1 base; unmatched bases: 3. From germline, CDR1 is DFQATT and CDR2 SNEGSKA (reference sequence). CDR3 in amino acids: CSAREGSGRSYEQYF. CDR3 DNA: TGCAGTGCTAGAGAGGGTAGCGGGAGGTCCTACGAGCAGTACTTC.

This clonotype was detected a few times. The chain joins TRBV7-9 to TRBJ2-2; a weak D match, TRBD2 (6 bases). The CDR3 runs 16 residues. V lost 5 bases and J 2 bases, leaving 15 bases between the germline ends. Germline values: CDR1 SEHNR, CDR2 FQNEAQ (reference sequence). The CDR3 DNA sequence: TGTGCCAGCAGCGGCGGGACCGAAAGAAACACCGGGGAGCTGTTTTTT. This codes for CASSGGTERNTGELFF.

This clonotype has only a few counts. The V call is TRBV20-1, the J call TRBJ2-7; D might be TRBD2 (6 bases). The CDR3 loop spans 15 amino acids. V was cut by 2 bases and J by 3 bases, with 17 bases left in between. Germline lookup yields CDR1 DFQATT and CDR2 SNEGSKA (reference sequence). CDR3 nucleotide sequence: TGCAGTGCTAGATCCTTTGGGGGAGGCTACTACGAGCAGTACTTC. Its protein is CSARSFGGGYYEQYF.

A few counts support this clonotype. CDR3 DNA sequence: TGTGCCACCGGAACGCAAGAGACCCAGTACTTC. The encoded protein is CATGTQETQYF. This chain connects TRBV10-3 to TRBJ2-5; D remains ambiguous. CDR3 size: 11 residues. Germline-derived CDR1 and CDR2 are ENHRY and SYGVKD. V was cut by 10 bases and J by 2 bases, with 8 bases left in between.

In its sample, this clonotype was seen a few times. V is TRBV7-2 and J is TRBJ1-2, with 7 bases matching TRBD1. J was trimmed by 1 base and V by 8 bases; bases with no gene match: 4. Germline values: CDR1 SGHTA, CDR2 FQGNSA. The CDR3 extends over 13 amino acids. CDR3 nucleotide sequence: TGTGCCAGCCTGGGACAGATTAACTATGGCTACACCTTC. It encodes CASLGQINYGYTF.

This clonotype was picked up a small number of times. V gene TRBV7-8 combines with J gene TRBJ1-1; 9 bases align to TRBD1. CDR3 length: 19 residues. The ends lost 5 bases at V and 0 bases at J; junction bases unmatched: 16. Germline V lookup: CDR1 SGHVS, CDR2 FQNEAQ. CDR3 amino acids: CASSLKPGTGHRMNTEAFF. CDR3 bases: TGTGCCAGCAGCCTCAAACCCGGGACAGGGCATCGGATGAACACTGAAGCTTTCTTT.

V gene TRBV27 combines with J gene TRBJ2-2, with 11 bases lining up with TRBD2. V lost 7 bases to trimming and J lost 7 bases; unmatched junction nucleotides: 11. The CDR3 extends over 16 amino acids. The germline gives CDR1 MNHEY, CDR2 SMNVEV (reference sequence). DNA of the CDR3: TGTGCCAGCACCCTTAGCGGGAGGGCCTACGGCGGGGAGCTGTTTTTT. Residues: CASTLSGRAYGGELFF.

To note about this clonotype: Being one base from a much bigger clone, this may be a read error. The rearrangement joins TRBV11-2 to TRBJ2-6, with D unresolved. CDR1 is SGHAT, CDR2 FQNNGV, per germline. CDR3 length: 13 residues. V was trimmed by 5 bases and J by 2 bases, leaving 4 bases between them. CDR3 sequence (DNA): TGTGCCAGCAGCGCCGCTGGGGCCAACGTCCTGACTTTC. It encodes CASSAAGANVLTF.

This clonotype was observed many times. The genes are TRBV20-1 and TRBJ1-5; 7 bases fit TRBD1. The CDR3 extends over 14 amino acids. V shed 5 bases and J 6 bases; nucleotides not matched to a gene: 10. Per the germline V gene, CDR1 is DFQATT and CDR2 is SNEGSKA (reference sequence). The CDR3 reads CSAWRQGPPQPQHF. CDR3 DNA: TGCAGTGCTTGGAGACAGGGCCCCCCTCAGCCCCAGCATTTT.

The chain uses TRBV2 and TRBJ1-2, with D possibly TRBD1 on 6 matching bases. CDR1 is SNHLY, CDR2 FYNNEI, per germline. The CDR3 extends over 13 amino acids. The V end was cut by 4 bases, the J end by 2 bases, with 8 bases between. The CDR3 here is CASSAGGNYGYTF. The DNA of the CDR3 is TGTGCCAGCAGTGCGGGGGGCAACTATGGCTACACCTTC.

The chain recombines TRBV4-2 with TRBJ2-1; 8 bases are shared with TRBD1. Unmatched junction bases numbered 15, after V lost 2 bases and J lost 6 bases. The CDR3 length is 18 residues. CDR1 is LGHNA, CDR2 YNFKEQ, per germline. The CDR3 spells CASSQRLGQGMAGNEQFF. CDR3 coding DNA: TGTGCCAGCAGCCAACGACTCGGACAGGGCATGGCTGGCAATGAGCAGTTCTTC.

This clonotype has just a few counts. The chain links TRBV5-1 to TRBJ2-7; D is unresolved. This CDR3 comprises 13 residues. Trimming pared 3 bases from V and 4 bases from J, leaving 11 bases between. Germline V gives CDR1 SGHRS, CDR2 YFSETQ. The DNA for the CDR3 is TGCGCCAGCAGCTCCTCCCTACCTTACGAGCAGTACTTC. Translation: CASSSSLPYEQYF.

The V call is TRBV10-2, the J call TRBJ1-1, with TRBD1 identical over 7 bases. V shed 8 bases, J shed 2 bases, and the junction held 11 bases outside the gene matches. CDR1 WSHSY and CDR2 SAAADI come from the germline V gene. The CDR3 loop spans 15 amino acids. CDR3 amino acids: CASEAQQGPNTEAFF. The CDR3 DNA is TGCGCCAGCGAGGCCCAACAGGGGCCTAACACTGAAGCTTTCTTT.